These 25 T cell receptor beta chains originate from one sample sequenced in a study of T cells in Graves' hyperthyroidism and ophthalmopathy. There were TCR beta CDR3 regions amplified from RNA transcripts. The HTBI primer set drove a first-round RT-PCR of the TCR CDR3. TCRdb re-analysed the multiplex PCR reads in MiXCR, keeping a single row per CDR3 protein. The sample carries 300,000 to 400,000 distinct CDR3 sequences, roughly a fifth recorded once. The sample taken for sequencing was blood. The source is a woman between 50 and 59 years old with Graves' hyperthyroidism.

This clonotype was recorded at least ten times. V gene TRBV27 combines with J gene TRBJ2-1, with 10 positions matching TRBD2. The CDR3 has 14 residues. Germline assignment: CDR1 MNHEY and CDR2 SMNVEV (reference sequence). After removal of 4 bases from V and 4 bases from J, the junction contained 1 base not matched to a gene. In DNA form, the CDR3 reads TGTGCCAGCAGTTCACTAGCGGGGTACAATGAGCAGTTCTTC. This sequence encodes CASSSLAGYNEQFF.

This clonotype was picked up many times. The chain joins TRBV5-5 to TRBJ2-7, with 7 bases lining up with TRBD1. Unmatched junction bases numbered 2, after V lost 0 bases and J lost 2 bases. This CDR3 has 14 residues. CDR1 and CDR2 from the germline V gene are SGHKS and YYEKEE (reference sequence). This chain's CDR3 is CASSLGGQAYEQYF. The CDR3 coding sequence is TGTGCCAGCAGCTTGGGTGGACAGGCCTACGAGCAGTACTTC.

Many counts were recorded for this clonotype. V usage is TRBV12-3 or TRBV12-4 and J usage is TRBJ2-2; TRBD1 aligns across 8 bases. With 6 bases clipped from V and 6 bases from J, the junction kept 9 bases outside the gene matches. CDR3 length: 15 residues. The CDR3 reads CASRTGVFSAGELFF. CDR3 bases: TGTGCCAGCAGGACAGGGGTCTTTAGCGCCGGGGAGCTGTTTTTT.

In its sample, this clonotype was seen many times. V is TRBV3-1 and J is TRBJ2-6, with a weak D call TRBD2 (6 bases). The germline V and J ends were trimmed by 4 bases and 2 bases, with 9 bases remaining between them. The CDR3 covers 15 residues. Germline assignment: CDR1 LGHDT and CDR2 YNNKEL (reference sequence). The CDR3 DNA reads TGTGCCAGCAGCCCCGGGACTGCTGGGGCCAACGTCCTGACTTTC. Its protein is CASSPGTAGANVLTF.

In its sample, this clonotype was seen a few times. The V and J genes are TRBV6-1 and TRBJ2-3; 11 bases fit TRBD2. The CDR3 has 17 residues. V lost 2 bases and J lost 6; bases outside the gene matches: 10. From germline, CDR1 is MNHNS and CDR2 SASEGT. This CDR3 is CASSETLAGGFRDTQYF. The CDR3 region has the DNA TGTGCCAGCAGTGAAACCCTAGCGGGAGGCTTTAGGGATACGCAGTATTTT.

The chain combines TRBV19 with TRBJ1-5, with a weak D call TRBD1 (5 bases). Germline CDR1 and CDR2: LNHDA and SQIVND (reference sequence). The CDR3 extends over 14 amino acids. V dropped 6 bases and J dropped 4 bases, with 13 bases sitting between them. Here the CDR3 reads CASRGRDLNQPQHF. CDR3 nucleotides: TGTGCCAGTAGAGGGAGGGACTTGAATCAGCCCCAGCATTTT.

This clonotype was counted a few times. This chain connects TRBV6-2 or TRBV6-3 to TRBJ1-2, with D maybe TRBD1 (5 bases). Germline-derived CDR1 and CDR2 are MNHEY and SVGEGT. The length of the CDR3 is 15 residues. V was cut by 6 bases and J by 4 bases, with 18 bases left in between. The CDR3 reads CASSLENRGTYGYTF. The CDR3 DNA reads TGTGCCAGCAGCCTAGAAAACCGGGGGACCTATGGCTACACCTTC.

This clonotype was observed a few times. This chain uses TRBV2 with TRBJ2-1; no firm D call. The CDR3 totals 14 residues. V was trimmed by 2 bases and J by 6 bases, leaving 11 bases between them. CDR1 is SNHLY and CDR2 is FYNNEI in the germline V gene. CDR3 in amino acids: CASSETTPPNEQFF. Written as DNA, the CDR3 is TGTGCCAGCAGTGAAACTACCCCCCCCAATGAGCAGTTCTTC.

This clonotype came up many times. The CDR3 coding sequence is TGTGCCTGGAGTGTTTTGAACACTGAAGCTTTCTTT. Its protein is CAWSVLNTEAFF. V is TRBV30 and J is TRBJ1-1; unclear D gene. Trimming took off 0 bases at V and 0 bases at J, with 2 bases between the two ends. The CDR3 is 12 residues long. Germline V gene data show CDR1 as GTSNPN and CDR2 as SVGIG (reference sequence).

In this sample, this clonotype turned up many times. The J gene is TRBJ2-1, the V gene TRBV20-1, with 8 bases aligning to TRBD2. Germline V CDR1 and CDR2: DFQATT, SNEGSKA (reference sequence). The length of the CDR3 is 15 residues. V shed 3 bases and J 4 bases; nucleotides not matched to a gene: 8. The chain's CDR3 is CSAREAGVAYNEQFF. The CDR3 nucleotides are TGCAGTGCTAGGGAAGCGGGAGTCGCGTACAATGAGCAGTTCTTC.

This rearrangement joins TRBV15 to TRBJ1-1; 9 bases match TRBD1. The CDR3 has 15 residues. Looked up from germline, CDR1 is LNHNV and CDR2 is YYDKDF (reference sequence). The V segment lost 10 bases and the J segment 2 bases; nucleotides outside the gene matches: 11. The DNA for the CDR3 is TGTGCCAGCAGGTCGACGGGACAGGGAAACACTGAAGCTTTCTTT. Its protein product is CASRSTGQGNTEAFF.

This clonotype appeared a few times. The chain employs TRBV12-3 or TRBV12-4 and TRBJ2-2; no clear D gene. The CDR3 is 12 amino acids. Trimming took off 10 bases at V and 1 base at J, with 7 bases between the two ends. The DNA of the CDR3 is TGTGCCACCACGAGGAACACCGGGGAGCTGTTTTTT. Its protein product is CATTRNTGELFF.

This clonotype was counted a single time. The V call is TRBV20-1, the J call TRBJ2-1; 11 bases are a match to TRBD1. The CDR3 runs 17 residues. CDR1 DFQATT and CDR2 SNEGSKA come from the germline V gene (reference sequence). J gave up 4 bases and V 2 bases, and 10 bases lay outside the gene matches. CDR3 DNA: TGCAGTGCTAGACCCGGACAGGGGGCGCCTCCTTACAATGAGCAGTTCTTC. It translates to CSARPGQGAPPYNEQFF.

The V and J genes are TRBV9 and TRBJ2-7; D gene unclear. Germline V gives CDR1 SGDLS, CDR2 YYNGEE. This CDR3 is 12 amino acids long. V was shortened by 4 bases and J by 5 bases, with 10 bases between the two germline ends. The chain's CDR3 is CASSPPKNEQYF. Here the CDR3 DNA reads TGTGCCAGCAGCCCGCCAAAAAACGAGCAGTACTTC.

This clonotype has ten or more counts. The chain recombines TRBV2 with TRBJ1-4, with a tentative D call TRBD1 (5 bases). Per the germline V gene, CDR1 is SNHLY and CDR2 is FYNNEI. Trimming stripped 5 bases from V and 1 base from J, with 14 bases between. The CDR3 covers 16 residues. CDR3 sequence reads: CASSLQGVGTNEKLFF. CDR3 bases: TGTGCCAGCAGTCTACAAGGGGTAGGAACTAATGAAAAACTGTTTTTT. Full variable domain (rest looked up from reference TRBV2 and TRBJ1-4): EPEVTQTPSHQVTQMGQEVILRCVPISNHLYFYWYRQILGQKVEFLVSFYNNEISEKSEIFDDQFSVERPDGSNFTLKIRSTKLEDSAMYFCASSLQGVGTNEKLFFGSGTQLSVL.

This clonotype was counted at least ten times. The genes are TRBV11-3 and TRBJ2-1, with 11 bases aligning to TRBD2. Germline V lookup: CDR1 SGHNT, CDR2 YENEEA. This CDR3 has 16 amino acids. J was trimmed by 9 bases and V by 5 bases; bases with no gene match: 12. Here the CDR3 DNA reads TGTGCCAGCAGCCCGCAAGTGACTAGCGGGAAAACTGAGCAGTTCTTC. It codes for CASSPQVTSGKTEQFF.

This clonotype was seen many times. The chain carries TRBV13 and TRBJ1-5; D uncertain. This CDR3 has 13 residues. CDR1 and CDR2 from the germline V gene are PRHDT and FYEKMQ (reference sequence). V was clipped by 0 bases and J by 7 bases, with 7 bases between them. The CDR3 sequence: CASSLGMGQPQHF. CDR3 bases: TGTGCCAGCAGCTTAGGGATGGGACAGCCCCAGCATTTT.

This clonotype appeared a few times. The V call is TRBV27, the J call TRBJ2-7; the match to TRBD2 covers 8 bases. CDR1 is MNHEY and CDR2 is SMNVEV in the germline V gene (reference sequence). The junction had 9 bases not matched to a gene; V was cut back by 7 bases and J by 4 bases. The CDR3 is 14 residues long. CDR3 sequence: CASKKGGLEYEQYF. CDR3 coding DNA: TGTGCCAGCAAAAAAGGGGGACTAGAGTACGAGCAGTACTTC.

Regarding this clonotype: A much larger clone differs by one base, so this may be a read error. The V gene is TRBV12-3 or TRBV12-4, the J gene TRBJ2-2; TRBD2 matches 14 bases. CDR3 length: 18 amino acids. The CDR3 reads CASSPRGLAGAGTGGLFF. The CDR3 bases are TGTGCCAGCAGTCCTCGGGGACTAGCGGGAGCAGGGACCGGGGGGCTGTTTTTT.

In this sample, this clonotype turned up many times. The chain has TRBV28 and TRBJ1-6; D gene ambiguous. Looked up from germline, CDR1 is MDHEN and CDR2 is SYDVKM. The V and J ends lost 6 bases and 7 bases respectively, with 7 bases between them. The CDR3 covers 12 residues. The CDR3 nucleotides are TGTGCCAGCAGGTATCCAAATTCACCCCTCCACTTT. Translating it yields CASRYPNSPLHF.

This clonotype was observed many times. The V gene is TRBV11-1, the J gene TRBJ1-1, with D perhaps matching TRBD1 (5 bases). The CDR3 runs 14 residues. Germline assignment: CDR1 SGHAT and CDR2 FQDESV (reference sequence). V dropped 3 bases and J dropped 4 bases, with 12 bases sitting between them. The CDR3 region has the DNA TGTGCCAGCAGCTTTGGCAGGGACGGCACTGAAGCTTTCTTT. This encodes CASSFGRDGTEAFF.

This clonotype was counted a few times. The V gene is TRBV10-3, the J gene TRBJ2-1; D is perhaps TRBD2 (6 bases). The CDR3 extends over 15 amino acids. CDR1 is ENHRY, CDR2 SYGVKD, per germline. Trimming shortened V by 3 bases and J by 7 bases, and 16 bases separated the two germline ends. For the CDR3, the DNA is TGTGCCATCAGTGAACTGGGGGGATCTGGAAATGAGCAGTTCTTC. Translation: CAISELGGSGNEQFF.

There are many counts of this clonotype. V is TRBV6-1 and J is TRBJ1-6; possible D gene TRBD1, 5 bases. Germline CDR1 is MNHNS and CDR2 is SASEGT. Trimming pared 4 bases from V and 7 bases from J, leaving 11 bases between. The CDR3 is made up of 14 amino acids. The CDR3 region has the DNA TGTGCCAGCAGTGGTGGGGGGTGGAATTCACCCCTCCACTTT. The encoded protein is CASSGGGWNSPLHF.

This clonotype was picked up many times. The junction and the germline gene differ at one end; a read error may be behind it. The chain has TRBV30 and TRBJ2-7; D may be TRBD1 or TRBD2 (5 bases each). The CDR3 loop spans 13 amino acids. Germline loops: CDR1 GTSNPN, CDR2 SVGIG (reference sequence). The CDR3 protein is CAWRGDEIYEQYF. The CDR3 DNA reads as TGTGCCTGGAGGGGGGACGAGATCTACGAACAGTACTTC.

The rearrangement links TRBV28 to TRBJ2-7, with 8 nucleotides matching TRBD1. Unmatched junction bases numbered 13, after V lost 5 bases and J lost 4 bases. The CDR3 extends over 16 amino acids. Germline-derived CDR1 and CDR2 are MDHEN and SYDVKM. CDR3 nucleotides: TGTGCCAGCAGTCCCCCGCCAGGACAGGGAAGGTACGAGCAGTACTTC. The encoded protein is CASSPPPGQGRYEQYF.